The sequence of this TCR beta chain was determined in a study of shared clonotypes between healthy human individuals. Germline CDR1 is MGHRA and CDR2 is YSYEKL. V lost 3 bases, J lost 8 bases, and 8 bases lay in between. The CDR3 runs to 12 residues. The assay was immunoSEQ multiplex PCR, and TCRdb's table has in-frame clones only and misses some. The profile shows roughly 1,800,000 clones, roughly 95% of them singletons. Of note for this clone: The identical CDR3 is also encoded by other nucleotide sequences in the sample.

Naive CD8 isolation took CD45RO-negative cells positively selected for CCR7 and excluded terminally differentiated effector memory CD45RA+ cells. The receptor was isolated from a young man in good health. The chain carries TRBV4-1 and TRBJ2-1; no firm D call. Sequenced input: naive CD8+ T cells sorted from blood. CDR3 nucleotides: TGCGCCAGCAGCCACCCCGGGTATGAGCAGTTCTTC. Translating gives CASSHPGYEQFF.